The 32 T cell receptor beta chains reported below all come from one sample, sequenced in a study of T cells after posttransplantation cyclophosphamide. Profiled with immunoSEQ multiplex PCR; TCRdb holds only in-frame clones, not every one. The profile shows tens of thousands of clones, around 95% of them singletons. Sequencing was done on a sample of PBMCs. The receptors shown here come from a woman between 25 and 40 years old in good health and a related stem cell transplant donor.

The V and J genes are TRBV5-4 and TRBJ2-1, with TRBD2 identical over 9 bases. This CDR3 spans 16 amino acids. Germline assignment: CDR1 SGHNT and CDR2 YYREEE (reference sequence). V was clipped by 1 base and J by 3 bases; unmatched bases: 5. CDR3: CASSLRLAGSYNEQFF. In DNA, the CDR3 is TGTGCCAGCAGCTTGAGGCTAGCGGGGAGCTACAATGAGCAGTTCTTC.

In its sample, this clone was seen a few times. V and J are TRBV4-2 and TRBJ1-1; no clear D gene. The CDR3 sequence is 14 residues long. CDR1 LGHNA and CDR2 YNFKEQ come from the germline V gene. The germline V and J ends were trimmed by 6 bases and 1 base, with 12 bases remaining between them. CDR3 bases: TGTGCCAGCAGTCTACAGAGAGAGAACACTGAAGCTTTCTTT. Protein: CASSLQRENTEAFF.

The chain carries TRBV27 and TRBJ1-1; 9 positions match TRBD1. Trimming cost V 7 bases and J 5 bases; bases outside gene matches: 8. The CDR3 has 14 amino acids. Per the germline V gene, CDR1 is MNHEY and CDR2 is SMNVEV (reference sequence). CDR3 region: CASTQDRGKTEAFF. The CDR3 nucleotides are TGTGCCAGCACCCAAGACAGGGGGAAGACTGAAGCTTTCTTT.

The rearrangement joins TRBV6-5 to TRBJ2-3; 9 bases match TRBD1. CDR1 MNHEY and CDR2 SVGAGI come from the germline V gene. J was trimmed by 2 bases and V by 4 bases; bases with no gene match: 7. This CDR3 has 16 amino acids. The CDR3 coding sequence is TGTGCCAGCAGTTCCCGACAGGGGGTTTTCACAGATACGCAGTATTTT. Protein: CASSSRQGVFTDTQYF.

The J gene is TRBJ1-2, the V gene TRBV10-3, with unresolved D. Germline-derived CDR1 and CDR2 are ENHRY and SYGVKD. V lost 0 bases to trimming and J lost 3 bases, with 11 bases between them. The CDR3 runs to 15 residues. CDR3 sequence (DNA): TGTGCCATCAGTGAGTCCACTGGGGAGTACTATGGCTACACCTTC. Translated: CAISESTGEYYGYTF.

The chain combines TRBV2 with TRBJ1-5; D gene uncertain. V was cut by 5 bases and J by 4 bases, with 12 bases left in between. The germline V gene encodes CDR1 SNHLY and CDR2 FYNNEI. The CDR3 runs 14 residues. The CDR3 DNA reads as TGTGCCAGCAGTTTTACGCAGAGAAATCAGCCCCAGCATTTT. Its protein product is CASSFTQRNQPQHF. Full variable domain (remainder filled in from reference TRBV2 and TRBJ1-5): EPEVTQTPSHQVTQMGQEVILRCVPISNHLYFYWYRQILGQKVEFLVSFYNNEISEKSEIFDDQFSVERPDGSNFTLKIRSTKLEDSAMYFCASSFTQRNQPQHFGDGTRLSIL.

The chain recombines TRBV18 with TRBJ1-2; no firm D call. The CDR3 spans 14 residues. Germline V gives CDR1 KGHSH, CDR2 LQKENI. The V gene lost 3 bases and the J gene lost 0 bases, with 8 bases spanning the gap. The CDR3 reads CASSPAESNYGYTF. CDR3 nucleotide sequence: TGTGCCAGCTCACCCGCCGAATCTAACTATGGCTACACCTTC.

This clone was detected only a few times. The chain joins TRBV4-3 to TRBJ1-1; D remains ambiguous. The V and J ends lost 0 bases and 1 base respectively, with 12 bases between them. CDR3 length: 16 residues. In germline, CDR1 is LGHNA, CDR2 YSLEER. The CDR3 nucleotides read TGCGCCAGCAGCCAAGATCTTAGGGCTGGGAACACTGAAGCTTTCTTT. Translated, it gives CASSQDLRAGNTEAFF.

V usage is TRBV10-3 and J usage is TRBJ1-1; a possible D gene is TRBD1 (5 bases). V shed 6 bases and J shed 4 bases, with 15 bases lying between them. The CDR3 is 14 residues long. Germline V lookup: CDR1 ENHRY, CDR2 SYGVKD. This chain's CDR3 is CAISLGQGGTEAFF. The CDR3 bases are TGTGCCATCAGCCTCGGGCAGGGTGGCACTGAAGCTTTCTTT.

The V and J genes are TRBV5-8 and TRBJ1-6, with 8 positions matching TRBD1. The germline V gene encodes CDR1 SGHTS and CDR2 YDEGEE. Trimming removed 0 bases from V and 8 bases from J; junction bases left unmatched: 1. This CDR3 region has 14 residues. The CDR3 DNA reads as TGTGCCAGCAGCTTGGACAGGGGGGATTCACCCCTCCACTTT. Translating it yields CASSLDRGDSPLHF.

The CDR3 nucleotides read TGTGCCAGCAGCTTAACTGGGGTAACTGAAGCTTTCTTT. Amino acid sequence: CASSLTGVTEAFF. The V gene is TRBV7-3, the J gene TRBJ1-1; D not certain. Per the germline V gene, CDR1 is SGHTA and CDR2 is FQGTGA. This CDR3 is built from 13 residues. The V end lost 0 bases, the J end lost 5 bases, and 7 bases lay between the germline ends.

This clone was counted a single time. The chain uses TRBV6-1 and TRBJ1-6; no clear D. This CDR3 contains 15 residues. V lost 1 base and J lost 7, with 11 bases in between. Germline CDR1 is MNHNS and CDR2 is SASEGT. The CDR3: CASSEVTTPNSPLHF. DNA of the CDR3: TGTGCCAGCAGTGAAGTGACGACCCCCAATTCACCCCTCCACTTT.

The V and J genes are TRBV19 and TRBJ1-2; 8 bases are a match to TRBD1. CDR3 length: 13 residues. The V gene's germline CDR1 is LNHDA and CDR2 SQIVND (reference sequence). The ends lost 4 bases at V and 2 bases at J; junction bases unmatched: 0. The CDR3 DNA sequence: TGTGCCAGTAGTAGACAGGGGAACTATGGCTACACCTTC. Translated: CASSRQGNYGYTF. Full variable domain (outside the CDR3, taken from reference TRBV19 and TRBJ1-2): DGGITQSPKYLFRKEGQNVTLSCEQNLNHDAMYWYRQDPGQGLRLIYYSQIVNDFQKGDIAEGYSVSREKKESFPLTVTSAQKNPTAFYLCASSRQGNYGYTFGSGTRLTVV.

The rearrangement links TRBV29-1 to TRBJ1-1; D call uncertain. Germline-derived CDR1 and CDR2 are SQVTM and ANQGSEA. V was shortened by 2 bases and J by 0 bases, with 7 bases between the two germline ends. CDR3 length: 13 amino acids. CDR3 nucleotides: TGCAGCGTTGAAAGGTCGATGAACACTGAAGCTTTCTTT. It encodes CSVERSMNTEAFF.

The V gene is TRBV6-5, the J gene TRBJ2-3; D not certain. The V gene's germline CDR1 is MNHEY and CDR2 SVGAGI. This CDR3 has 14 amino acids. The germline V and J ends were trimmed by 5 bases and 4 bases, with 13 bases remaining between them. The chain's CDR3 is CASSTPRWADTQYF. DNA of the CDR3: TGTGCCAGCAGTACGCCGCGGTGGGCAGATACGCAGTATTTT.

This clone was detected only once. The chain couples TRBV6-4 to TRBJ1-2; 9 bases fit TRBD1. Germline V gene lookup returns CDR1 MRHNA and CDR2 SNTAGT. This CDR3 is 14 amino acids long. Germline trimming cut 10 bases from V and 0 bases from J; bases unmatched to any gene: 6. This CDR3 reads CANGWDRANYGYTF. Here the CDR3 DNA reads TGTGCCAATGGGTGGGACAGGGCTAACTATGGCTACACCTTC.

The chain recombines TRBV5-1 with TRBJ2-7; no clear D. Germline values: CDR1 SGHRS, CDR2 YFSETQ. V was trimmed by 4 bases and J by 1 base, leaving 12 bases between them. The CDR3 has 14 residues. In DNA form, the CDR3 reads TGCGCCAGCAGCGGCACCCGGGCTTCCTACGAGCAGTACTTC. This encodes CASSGTRASYEQYF.

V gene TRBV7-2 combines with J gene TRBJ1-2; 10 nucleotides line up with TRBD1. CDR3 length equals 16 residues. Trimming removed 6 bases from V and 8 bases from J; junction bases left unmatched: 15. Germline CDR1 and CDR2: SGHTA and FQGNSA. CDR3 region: CASRPTGQGGGTGYTF. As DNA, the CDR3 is TGTGCCAGCAGACCTACCGGACAGGGGGGTGGTACGGGCTACACCTTC. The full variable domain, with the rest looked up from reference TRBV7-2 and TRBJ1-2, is GAGVSQSPSNKVTEKGKDVELRCDPISGHTALYWYRQSLGQGLEFLIYFQGNSAPDKSGLPSDRFSAERTGGSVSTLTIQRTQQEDSAVYLCASRPTGQGGGTGYTFGSGTRLTVV.

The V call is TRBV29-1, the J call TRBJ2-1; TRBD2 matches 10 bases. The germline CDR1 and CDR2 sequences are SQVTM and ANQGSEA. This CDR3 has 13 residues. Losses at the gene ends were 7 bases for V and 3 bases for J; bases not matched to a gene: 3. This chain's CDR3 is CSAERGGYNEQFF. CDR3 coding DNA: TGCAGCGCTGAGCGGGGGGGCTACAATGAGCAGTTCTTC.

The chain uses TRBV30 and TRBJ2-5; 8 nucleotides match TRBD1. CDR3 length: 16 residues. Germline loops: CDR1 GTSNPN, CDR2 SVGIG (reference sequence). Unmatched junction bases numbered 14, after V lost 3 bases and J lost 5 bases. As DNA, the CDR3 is TGTGCCTGGAGGAAGCCACACCGGGACAGGATTGAGACCCAGTACTTC. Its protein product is CAWRKPHRDRIETQYF.

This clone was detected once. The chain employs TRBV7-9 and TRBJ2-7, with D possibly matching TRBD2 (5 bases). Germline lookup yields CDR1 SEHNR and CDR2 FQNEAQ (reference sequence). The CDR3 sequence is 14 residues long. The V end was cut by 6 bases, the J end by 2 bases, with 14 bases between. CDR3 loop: CASSRGLGPYEQYF. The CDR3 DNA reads TGTGCCAGCAGTCGAGGACTCGGACCCTACGAGCAGTACTTC.

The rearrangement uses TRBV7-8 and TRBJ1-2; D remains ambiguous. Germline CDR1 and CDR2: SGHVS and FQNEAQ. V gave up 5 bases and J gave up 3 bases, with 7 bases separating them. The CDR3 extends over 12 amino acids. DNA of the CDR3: TGTGCCAGCAGCACGGATGACTATGGCTACACCTTC. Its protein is CASSTDDYGYTF.

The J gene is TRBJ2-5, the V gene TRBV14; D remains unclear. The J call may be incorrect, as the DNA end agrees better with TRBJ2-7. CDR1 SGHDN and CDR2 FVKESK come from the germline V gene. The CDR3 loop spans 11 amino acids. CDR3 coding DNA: TGTGCCAGCAGCCGGTATTCCGAGCAGTACTTC. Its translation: CASSRYSEQYF.

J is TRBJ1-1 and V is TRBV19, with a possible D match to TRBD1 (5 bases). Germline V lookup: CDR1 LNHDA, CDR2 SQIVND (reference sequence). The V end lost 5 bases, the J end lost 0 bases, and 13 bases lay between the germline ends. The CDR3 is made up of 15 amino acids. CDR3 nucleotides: TGTGCCAGTAGTGGGACCGGGACTATGAACACTGAAGCTTTCTTT. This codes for CASSGTGTMNTEAFF.

The CDR3 loop reads CAVSKGMNTEAFF. DNA for the CDR3: TGTGCCGTGTCCAAGGGTATGAACACTGAAGCTTTCTTT. The chain joins TRBV10-3 to TRBJ1-1; D gene uncertain. This CDR3 is 13 amino acids long. The germline gives CDR1 ENHRY, CDR2 SYGVKD. Trimming left V 11 bases short and J 0 bases short, with 13 bases between.

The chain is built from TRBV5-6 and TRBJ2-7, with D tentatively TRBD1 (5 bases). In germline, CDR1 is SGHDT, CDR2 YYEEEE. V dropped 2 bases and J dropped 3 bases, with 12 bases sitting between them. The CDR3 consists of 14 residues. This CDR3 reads CASSFYRRSYEQYF. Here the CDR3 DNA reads TGTGCCAGCAGCTTCTACAGGAGAAGCTACGAGCAGTACTTC.

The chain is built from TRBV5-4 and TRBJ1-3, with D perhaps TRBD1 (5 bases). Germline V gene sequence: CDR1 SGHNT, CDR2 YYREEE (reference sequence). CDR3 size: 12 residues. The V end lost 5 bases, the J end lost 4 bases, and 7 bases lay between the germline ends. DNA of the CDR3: TGTGCCAGCAGTGGGGACGGAAACACCATATATTTT. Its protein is CASSGDGNTIYF.

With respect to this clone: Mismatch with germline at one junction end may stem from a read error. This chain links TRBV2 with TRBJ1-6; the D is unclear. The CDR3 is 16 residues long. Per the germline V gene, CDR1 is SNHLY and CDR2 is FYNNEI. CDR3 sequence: CASSEREGSYDSPLHF. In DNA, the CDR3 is TGTGCCAGCAGTGAGCGGGAAGGGTCCTATGATTCACCCCTCCACTTT.

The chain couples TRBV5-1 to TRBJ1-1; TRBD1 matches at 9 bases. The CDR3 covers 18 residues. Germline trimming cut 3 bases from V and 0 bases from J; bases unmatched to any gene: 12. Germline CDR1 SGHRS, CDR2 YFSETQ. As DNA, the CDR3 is TGCGCCAGCAGCTCCCCTCAGGGACAGGGCACAATGAACACTGAAGCTTTCTTT. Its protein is CASSSPQGQGTMNTEAFF. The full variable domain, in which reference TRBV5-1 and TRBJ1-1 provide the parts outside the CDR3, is KAGVTQTPRYLIKTRGQQVTLSCSPISGHRSVSWYQQTPGQGLQFLFEYFSETQRNKGNFPGRFSGRQFSNSRSEMNVSTLELGDSALYLCASSSPQGQGTMNTEAFFGQGTRLTVV.

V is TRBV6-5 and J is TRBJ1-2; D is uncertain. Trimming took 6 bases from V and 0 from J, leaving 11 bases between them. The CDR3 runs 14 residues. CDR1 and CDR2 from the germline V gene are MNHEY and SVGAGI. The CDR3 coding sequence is TGTGCCAGCAGGGAGGGAGGTTCTAACTATGGCTACACCTTC. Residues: CASREGGSNYGYTF.

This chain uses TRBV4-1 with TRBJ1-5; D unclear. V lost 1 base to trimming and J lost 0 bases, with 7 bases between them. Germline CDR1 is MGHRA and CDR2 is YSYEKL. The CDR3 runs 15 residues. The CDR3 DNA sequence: TGCGCCAGCAGCCAAGGGGAGATTAGCAATCAGCCCCAGCATTTT. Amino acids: CASSQGEISNQPQHF.

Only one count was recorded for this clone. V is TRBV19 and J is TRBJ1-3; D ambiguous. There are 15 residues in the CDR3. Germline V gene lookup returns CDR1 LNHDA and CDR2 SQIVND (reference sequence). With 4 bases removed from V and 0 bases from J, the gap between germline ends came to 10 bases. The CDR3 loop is CASSTQLPSGNTIYF. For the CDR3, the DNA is TGTGCCAGTAGTACACAGCTCCCCTCTGGAAACACCATATATTTT.